This TCR beta chain is from a study of T-cell memory formation after mild COVID-19. Germline V CDR1 and CDR2: DFQATT, SNEGSKA (reference sequence). This CDR3 region has 14 residues. The ends lost 3 bases at V and 3 bases at J; junction bases unmatched: 7. This clonotype was seen ten or more times. TCRdb re-called the 5' RACE reads through MiXCR, storing one row per CDR3 protein. The data show almost 550,000 distinct CDR3 sequences, around 21% seen once. The genes are TRBV20-1 and TRBJ2-7; 8 nucleotides line up with TRBD1. The sequenced material came from PBMCs or a T cell subset sorted from them (not recorded which). This receptor was obtained from an adult woman who had mild COVID-19 (a few samples of this study predate the infection). Cell type and time point are not known. CDR3 in amino acids: CSASKSGGNYEQYF. In DNA, the CDR3 is TGCAGTGCTAGTAAGTCAGGGGGCAACTACGAGCAGTACTTC.